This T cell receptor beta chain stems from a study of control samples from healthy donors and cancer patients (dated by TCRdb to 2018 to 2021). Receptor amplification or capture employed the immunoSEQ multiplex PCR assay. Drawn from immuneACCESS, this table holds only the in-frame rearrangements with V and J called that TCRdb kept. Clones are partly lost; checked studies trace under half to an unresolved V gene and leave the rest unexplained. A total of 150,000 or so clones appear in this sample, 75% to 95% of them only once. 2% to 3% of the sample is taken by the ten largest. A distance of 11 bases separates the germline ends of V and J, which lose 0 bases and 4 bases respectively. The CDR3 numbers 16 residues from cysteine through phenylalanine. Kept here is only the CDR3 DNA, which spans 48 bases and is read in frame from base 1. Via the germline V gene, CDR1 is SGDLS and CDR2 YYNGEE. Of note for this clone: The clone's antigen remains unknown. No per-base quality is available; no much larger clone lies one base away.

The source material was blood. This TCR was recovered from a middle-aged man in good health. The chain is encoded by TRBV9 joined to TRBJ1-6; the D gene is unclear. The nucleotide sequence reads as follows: TGTGCCAGCAGCGTAGTGTGGACCCATTATAATTCACCCCTCCACTTT. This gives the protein CASSVVWTHYNSPLHF.